This T cell receptor beta chain was recorded in a study of cytomegalovirus exposure and HLA in healthy donors. Study-level findings and limits: Clonal expansion, a later analysis showed, was greater in HLA-associated TCR beta chains than in equally common others. In a later analysis, at a false discovery rate of 0.05, roughly 18,000 TCR beta sequences were associated with HLA alleles. A later analysis reported that several of the most significant clusters appeared to be linked to common viral pathogens, among them Epstein-Barr virus. It was in a later analysis that TCR association rates were seen to vary by HLA locus, highest for DRB1 and lowest for HLA-C.

The PCR employed 60 Vbeta primers together with 13 Jbeta primers. TCRdb keeps only in-frame clones here, not all; method: immunoSEQ multiplex PCR. This sample carries 150,000 to 200,000 clones, roughly 79% of them seen once, and the ten largest clones take roughly 4.5%. As concerns this clone: Its antigen is not known.

The CDR3 runs 13 residues. Per the germline V gene, CDR1 is SGHTS and CDR2 is YDEGEE. V lost 7 bases to trimming and J lost 6 bases; unmatched junction nucleotides: 4. The V and J genes are TRBV5-8 and TRBJ2-5; 12 positions match TRBD2. Sequencing was done on a sample of PBMCs. The TCR sequence derives from a woman between 18 and 30 years old in good health and CMV-seropositive. In nucleotides, the CDR3 is TGTGCCAGCTCTAGCGGGGGGGCTAAGACCCAGTACTTC. Its translation: CASSSGGAKTQYF.